The 4 T cell receptor beta chains below come from one sample, sequenced in a study of blood T cells in healthy people across ages. Through a sample-barcoded 5' primer and a J-beta primer mix, a second PCR was run for roughly 6 to 12 cycles. TCRdb fed the 5' RACE reads into MiXCR, producing one record per CDR3 protein. The data hold roughly 700,000 distinct CDR3 sequences, with 20% to 30% observed a single time. This sample also appeared in a second study, on T cells of mothers and their children.

Sequences were obtained from blood. Source of these receptors: a boy aged 5-17 years in good health.

This clonotype turned up a few times. The chain is built from TRBV6-2 or TRBV6-3 and TRBJ2-5; D could derive from TRBD1 or TRBD2 (5 bases each). The DNA matches TRBJ2-1 better at its end, which makes the J call doubtful. Germline V lookup: CDR1 MNHEY, CDR2 SVGEGT. This CDR3 contains 13 residues. The CDR3 sequence is CASSYVGANEQFF. In nucleotides, the CDR3 is TGTGCCAGCAGTTACGTCGGGGCAAATGAGCAGTTCTTC.

There are a few counts of this clonotype. The chain couples TRBV6-2 or TRBV6-3 to TRBJ2-3; unclear D gene. The CDR3 runs to 13 residues. The ends were cut back, 6 bases at V and 6 bases at J, with 13 bases in the middle. CDR1 and CDR2 from the germline V gene are MNHEY and SVGEGT. The CDR3 here is CASRLSLTDTQYF. The CDR3 coding sequence is TGTGCCAGCAGATTAAGCCTGACGGATACGCAGTATTTT.

The chain has TRBV4-3 and TRBJ1-2; no clear D. This CDR3 has 15 residues. The germline gives CDR1 LGHNA, CDR2 YSLEER. V was clipped by 4 bases and J by 2 bases, with 14 bases between them. The CDR3 here is CASSPLAGSNYGYTF. The CDR3 nucleotides are TGCGCCAGCAGCCCCCTCGCAGGCAGCAACTATGGCTACACCTTC.

In this sample, this clonotype turned up a few times. V usage is TRBV7-2 and J usage is TRBJ1-5; D is ambiguous. V was shortened by 4 bases and J by 0 bases, with 10 bases between the two germline ends. The CDR3 has 15 amino acids. Germline-derived CDR1 and CDR2 are SGHTA and FQGNSA. In DNA form, the CDR3 reads TGTGCCAGCAGCTCGAGGGAGCATAGCAATCAGCCCCAGCATTTT. This encodes CASSSREHSNQPQHF.